The 13 T cell receptor beta chains presented below share a single source sample, sequenced in a study of blood T cell repertoires in COVID-19. Only in-frame clones appear in the TCRdb table, and some are missing; sequencing was by immunoSEQ multiplex PCR. The table shows some 240,000 clones, with around 90% occurring only once. Source material: PBMCs or T cells enriched from blood (not recorded which). The receptors here all came from a woman in her 40s who had been exposed to COVID-19.

In DNA, the CDR3 is TGTGCCAGCAGCCGTAACAGGGATACCGGGGAGCTGTTTTTT. It yields the protein CASSRNRDTGELFF. J is TRBJ2-2 and V is TRBV11-2; D is possibly TRBD1 (6 bases). The germline V and J ends were trimmed by 5 bases and 5 bases, with 12 bases remaining between them. Germline CDR1 SGHAT, CDR2 FQNNGV. CDR3 length: 14 residues.

V and J are TRBV30 and TRBJ1-5; no firm D call. There are 14 residues in the CDR3. Trimming shortened V by 0 bases and J by 5 bases, and 11 bases separated the two germline ends. Germline CDR1 and CDR2: GTSNPN and SVGIG (reference sequence). The CDR3 bases are TGTGCCTGGAGTGTACAGTTGGGCGATCAGCCCCAGCATTTT. This encodes CAWSVQLGDQPQHF.

This chain joins TRBV7-2 and TRBJ1-2, with unresolved D. Per the germline V gene, CDR1 is SGHTA and CDR2 is FQGNSA. The CDR3 is 11 amino acids. Trimming shortened V by 5 bases and J by 8 bases, and 9 bases separated the two germline ends. The CDR3 sequence is CASSSFGGYTF. CDR3 nucleotides: TGTGCCAGCAGCAGCTTCGGGGGCTACACCTTC.

In nucleotides, the CDR3 is TGTGCCAGCGGCAAAGGGACAGGGGCCAAAAACATTCAGTACTTC. This encodes CASGKGTGAKNIQYF. V gene TRBV6-5 combines with J gene TRBJ2-4; 9 bases align to TRBD1. Germline V lookup: CDR1 MNHEY, CDR2 SVGAGI. Trimming cost V 8 bases and J 1 base; bases outside gene matches: 6. This CDR3 contains 15 residues.

The J gene is TRBJ1-3, the V gene TRBV7-6, with TRBD1 as a possible D gene (5 bases). The CDR3 has 14 amino acids. V dropped 5 bases and J dropped 6 bases, with 14 bases sitting between them. Germline V CDR1 and CDR2: SGHVS, FNYEAQ. CDR3 DNA: TGTGCCAGCAGCGCATCCAGGGTGGCAAACACCATATATTTT. Its translation is CASSASRVANTIYF.

V is TRBV29-1 and J is TRBJ2-7; 11 bases map to TRBD1. The J segment lost 2 bases and the V segment lost 0 bases, leaving 3 bases of the junction unmatched. The CDR3 runs to 15 residues. CDR1 is SQVTM and CDR2 is ANQGSEA in the germline V gene. The CDR3, as DNA: TGCAGCGTTGAAGATTGGGGACAGGGGGCCTACGAGCAGTACTTC. This codes for CSVEDWGQGAYEQYF.

The chain is built from TRBV10-3 and TRBJ1-1; 7 bases fit TRBD1. Per the germline V gene, CDR1 is ENHRY and CDR2 is SYGVKD. V trimming: 0 bases; J trimming: 11 bases; junction bases outside the gene matches: 9. This CDR3 region has 14 residues. The CDR3 nucleotides read TGTGCCATCAGTGAGTCAAGAGAGACAGGGACGGCTTTCTTT. Its protein product is CAISESRETGTAFF.

The V call is TRBV18, the J call TRBJ1-2; D remains unclear. Germline assignment: CDR1 KGHSH and CDR2 LQKENI. V was shortened by 2 bases and J by 5 bases, with 6 bases between the two germline ends. This CDR3 spans 12 amino acids. CDR3 region: CASSPTGYGYTF. The CDR3 DNA is TGTGCCAGCTCACCAACCGGTTATGGCTACACCTTC.

The chain links TRBV5-5 to TRBJ2-3, with D unclear. Germline V gene data show CDR1 as SGHKS and CDR2 as YYEKEE (reference sequence). The CDR3 spans 14 residues. V shed 0 bases and J shed 2 bases, with 7 bases lying between them. The CDR3 protein is CASSLVVNTDTQYF. CDR3 in DNA: TGTGCCAGCAGCTTGGTAGTTAACACAGATACGCAGTATTTT.

The chain has TRBV21-1 and TRBJ2-3; the DNA was not used to check the table's D call, TRBD1. TRBV21-1 is a documented pseudogene. The CDR3 is 16 amino acids. The CDR3 DNA sequence: TGTGCCAGCAGTTTTACCGACAGGGGAGTTTCAGATACGCAGTATTTT. Encoded protein: CASSFTDRGVSDTQYF.

V and J are TRBV7-3 and TRBJ1-6, with unresolved D. In germline, CDR1 is SGHTA, CDR2 FQGTGA. Trimming removed 3 bases at V and 6 bases at J, with 9 bases between. The CDR3 length is 14 residues. Here the CDR3 DNA reads TGTGCCAGCAGCTTGAGGCAACTTAATTCACCCCTCCACTTT. Protein: CASSLRQLNSPLHF.

The rearrangement uses TRBV23-1 and TRBJ2-5; TRBD1 matches at 7 bases. TRBV23-1 is filed as an ORF, its function uncertain. CDR3 size: 14 residues. V dropped 6 bases and J dropped 5; count of bases not matched to a gene: 9. The CDR3, as DNA: TGCGCCAGCAGGAACAGGGGTCCCCGGGAGACCCAGTACTTC. Its protein product is CASRNRGPRETQYF.

The genes are TRBV7-9 and TRBJ1-5; D perhaps matches TRBD1 (6 bases). V lost 5 bases and J lost 5, with 10 bases in between. This CDR3 has 13 amino acids. The germline V gene has CDR1 SEHNR and CDR2 FQNEAQ (reference sequence). CDR3 amino acids: CASSRGGDQPQHF. The CDR3, as DNA: TGTGCCAGCAGCCGTGGGGGCGATCAGCCCCAGCATTTT.